This record looks at one T cell receptor (beta chain) sequence and its context. Its cognate antigen is unknown. The sample belongs to a study of T cell responses to AZD1222 COVID-19 vaccine. Notes on the study in general: Compared with day 0, the breadth and depth of the Spike-specific TCR repertoire rose significantly after two doses of AZD1222. It was only after the peak T cell response that any repertoires were sampled. At 160-218 and 743-854, vaccine-associated CD4 TCRs were dominant, and they spanned spike.

Using immunoSEQ multiplex PCR, the repertoire was profiled, and TCRdb retains in-frame clones only, with some absent. Of about 60,000 clones listed, 65% to 80% were seen once; the top ten hold under 4.5%. The sequence was collected from an adult who received the AZD1222 COVID-19 vaccine. The source material was peripheral blood, sampled 28 days after the second AZD1222 dose.

The CDR3 here is CASSPRTGANYGYTF. CDR3 nucleotide sequence: TGTGCCAGCAGCCCACGGACAGGAGCTAACTATGGCTACACCTTC. The chain is built from TRBV7-2 and TRBJ1-2, with 7 bases identical to TRBD1. Per germline, CDR1 SGHTA and CDR2 FQGNSA. CDR3 length: 15 amino acids. Losses at the gene ends were 5 bases for V and 0 bases for J; bases not matched to a gene: 6.